The 27 T cell receptor beta chains below come from one sample, sequenced in a study of OX40 agonist ivuxolimab in advanced cancers. TCRdb keeps only in-frame clones here, not all; method: immunoSEQ multiplex PCR. The data hold tens of thousands of clones, with over 65% observed a single time. Sequencing used CD4+ or CD8+ T cells sorted from blood, obtained in a trial of the OX40 agonist ivuxolimab. The origin of the receptors is an adult with an advanced solid tumor such as melanoma, head and neck, liver or kidney cancer.

This clone was seen only a few times. The chain links TRBV28 to TRBJ2-5; possible D gene TRBD2, 5 bases. CDR3 length: 14 residues. Between the trimmed V and J ends, which lost 7 bases and 5 bases, there was a span of 17 bases. CDR1 is MDHEN, CDR2 SYDVKM, per germline. The CDR3 nucleotides are TGTGCCAGCACATATAATTCTAGCATGGAGACCCAGTACTTC. It encodes CASTYNSSMETQYF.

This rearrangement joins TRBV7-9 to TRBJ1-1; D is uncertain. The ends were cut back, 2 bases at V and 2 bases at J, with 18 bases in the middle. This CDR3 is 17 amino acids long. Per the germline V gene, CDR1 is SEHNR and CDR2 is FQNEAQ (reference sequence). The CDR3 here is CASSLFIGYPVNTEAFF. The CDR3 nucleotides are TGTGCCAGCAGCTTATTCATAGGCTATCCAGTAAACACTGAAGCTTTCTTT. The full variable domain, rest sourced from reference TRBV7-9 and TRBJ1-1, is DTGVSQNPRHKITKRGQNVTFRCDPISEHNRLYWYRQTLGQGPEFLTYFQNEAQLEKSRLLSDRFSAERPKGSFSTLEIQRTEQGDSAMYLCASSLFIGYPVNTEAFFGQGTRLTVV.

The rearrangement links TRBV2 to TRBJ2-1; D gene uncertain. The CDR3 runs to 16 residues. V lost 2 bases, J lost 2 bases, and 13 bases lay in between. Germline CDR1 is SNHLY and CDR2 is FYNNEI. The CDR3 DNA reads TGTGCCAGCAGTGAAAGCGTCCGATCTCCCTACAATGAGCAGTTCTTC. Protein sequence: CASSESVRSPYNEQFF.

By share of the sample, this clone is medium-sized. The chain carries TRBV10-3 and TRBJ2-7, with a tentative D call TRBD1 (6 bases). Per germline, CDR1 ENHRY and CDR2 SYGVKD. The CDR3 covers 15 residues. V was clipped by 3 bases and J by 9 bases, with 21 bases between them. CDR3 bases: TGTGCCATCAGTGATCCGGGACACCAGTTTCTCGGGCAGTACTTC. This codes for CAISDPGHQFLGQYF.

The V and J genes are TRBV28 and TRBJ2-2; a weak D match, TRBD2 (5 bases). Trimming cost V 6 bases and J 1 base, with 12 bases left between them. This CDR3 has 15 amino acids. CDR1 is MDHEN, CDR2 SYDVKM, per germline. CDR3 in amino acids: CASRSRGLNTGELFF. In DNA, the CDR3 is TGTGCCAGCAGGTCCCGAGGGCTGAACACCGGGGAGCTGTTTTTT.

CDR3 nucleotide sequence: TGCGCCAGCAGCCGAACTGTAGGGACTAGCGGGAACGAGCAGTACTTC. Amino acids: CASSRTVGTSGNEQYF. This chain links TRBV4-1 with TRBJ2-7; 13 bases are shared with TRBD2. V shed 4 bases and J 5 bases; nucleotides not matched to a gene: 8. CDR1 and CDR2 from the germline V gene are MGHRA and YSYEKL. The CDR3 covers 16 residues.

The chain is built from TRBV6-5 and TRBJ1-2, with a possible D match to TRBD1 (6 bases). The length of the CDR3 is 13 residues. The germline V and J ends were trimmed by 3 bases and 8 bases, with 13 bases remaining between them. From germline, CDR1 is MNHEY and CDR2 SVGAGI. Here the CDR3 reads CASSYQGTEGYTF. CDR3 in DNA: TGTGCCAGCAGTTATCAGGGGACGGAAGGCTACACCTTC.

The J gene is TRBJ1-6, the V gene TRBV15, with 11 bases aligning to TRBD1. The CDR3 covers 17 residues. J was trimmed by 8 bases and V by 1 base; bases with no gene match: 7. Germline CDR1 is LNHNV and CDR2 is YYDKDF (reference sequence). CDR3 in DNA: TGTGCCACCAGCAGAGGGATTTGGGACAGGGGGGATTCACCCCTCCACTTT. It codes for CATSRGIWDRGDSPLHF.

This chain links TRBV6-5 with TRBJ2-1; 10 nucleotides line up with TRBD2. Trimming cost V 7 bases and J 6 bases; bases outside gene matches: 9. CDR3 length: 15 amino acids. Germline CDR1 and CDR2: MNHEY and SVGAGI. Here the CDR3 DNA reads TGTGCCAGCACCCAAGCGGGAGGGCCATTCAATGAGCAGTTCTTC. It is translated as CASTQAGGPFNEQFF.

V and J are TRBV7-9 and TRBJ2-7; TRBD2 matches at 8 bases. This CDR3 contains 16 residues. Germline V lookup: CDR1 SEHNR, CDR2 FQNEAQ (reference sequence). The V and J ends lost 3 bases and 2 bases, in that order; junction bases with no gene match: 9. DNA for the CDR3: TGTGCCAGCAGCTTTTCGTCGGGACTAGTTGCCTACGAGCAGTACTTC. Protein: CASSFSSGLVAYEQYF. Based on the CDR3 plus reference TRBV7-9 and TRBJ2-7, the full variable domain is DTGVSQNPRHKITKRGQNVTFRCDPISEHNRLYWYRQTLGQGPEFLTYFQNEAQLEKSRLLSDRFSAERPKGSFSTLEIQRTEQGDSAMYLCASSFSSGLVAYEQYFGPGTRLTVT.

This clone was seen more than once but under ten times. This CDR3 reads CATSRTGRWETQYF. For the CDR3, the DNA is TGTGCCACCAGCAGAACAGGGAGATGGGAGACCCAGTACTTC. V usage is TRBV15 and J usage is TRBJ2-5, with a possible D match to TRBD1 (6 bases). Germline V gene data show CDR1 as LNHNV and CDR2 as YYDKDF (reference sequence). CDR3 length: 14 amino acids. V lost 2 bases and J lost 5, with 12 bases in between.

The chain joins TRBV27 to TRBJ1-2; 8 bases fit TRBD1. The CDR3 is 15 amino acids. J gave up 4 bases and V 2 bases, and 6 bases lay outside the gene matches. CDR1 is MNHEY, CDR2 SMNVEV, per germline (reference sequence). The CDR3 loop reads CASSLAAGGLYGYTF. For the CDR3, the DNA is TGTGCCAGCAGTTTAGCCGCAGGGGGCCTCTATGGCTACACCTTC.

The chain employs TRBV30 and TRBJ2-1; 7 positions match TRBD2. The junction had 3 bases not matched to a gene; V was cut back by 3 bases and J by 4 bases. The CDR3 spans 13 residues. From germline, CDR1 is GTSNPN and CDR2 SVGIG (reference sequence). CDR3 DNA sequence: TGTGCCTGGAGGGGGGAGGGGTACAATGAGCAGTTCTTC. It codes for CAWRGEGYNEQFF. Together with reference TRBV30 and TRBJ2-1, the CDR3 gives the full variable domain: SQTIHQWPATLVQPVGSPLSLECTVEGTSNPNLYWYRQAAGRGLQLLFYSVGIGQISSEVPQNLSASRPQDRQFILSSKKLLLSDSGFYLCAWRGEGYNEQFFGPGTRLTVL.

The chain is built from TRBV7-9 and TRBJ2-3, with D tentatively TRBD2 (6 bases). CDR3 length: 16 amino acids. V lost 5 bases and J 7 bases, leaving 22 bases between the germline ends. The V gene's germline CDR1 is SEHNR and CDR2 FQNEAQ (reference sequence). CDR3 in amino acids: CASSPGGYRAINTQYF. The CDR3 DNA sequence: TGTGCCAGCAGCCCCGGAGGGTACAGAGCAATAAATACGCAGTATTTT.

The chain employs TRBV28 and TRBJ1-1; D might be TRBD1 (5 bases). The germline V gene has CDR1 MDHEN and CDR2 SYDVKM. V lost 7 bases, J lost 7 bases, and 19 bases lay in between. The CDR3 contains 14 residues. CDR3 sequence (DNA): TGTGCCAGCAACCCCGGAAGGGGTTTCGATGAAGCTTTCTTT. This encodes CASNPGRGFDEAFF.

The rearrangement joins TRBV4-1 to TRBJ1-1; 11 bases line up with TRBD1. Germline lookup yields CDR1 MGHRA and CDR2 YSYEKL. The CDR3 runs to 13 residues. After removal of 8 bases from V and 4 bases from J, the junction contained 3 bases not matched to a gene. The CDR3 DNA follows: TGCGCCAGCGGGGGGACAGGGGGCACTGAAGCTTTCTTT. Translation gives CASGGTGGTEAFF.

The V and J genes are TRBV5-6 and TRBJ2-1; D gene unclear. The V gene's germline CDR1 is SGHDT and CDR2 YYEEEE. The CDR3 contains 12 residues. V lost 4 bases, J lost 12 bases, and 14 bases lay in between. CDR3 sequence reads: CASSLKPFGQFF. Written as DNA, the CDR3 is TGTGCCAGCAGCCTGAAGCCTTTTGGGCAGTTCTTC.

This clone occurred once. V gene TRBV27 combines with J gene TRBJ2-3, with TRBD1 as a possible D gene (6 bases). CDR3 length: 14 amino acids. The V end lost 6 bases, the J end lost 4 bases, and 14 bases lay between the germline ends. Germline CDR1 is MNHEY and CDR2 is SMNVEV (reference sequence). The CDR3 reads CASRRDMPADTQYF. The DNA for the CDR3 is TGTGCCAGCAGACGGGACATGCCGGCAGATACGCAGTATTTT.

This clone was detected only once. The chain recombines TRBV27 with TRBJ2-7, with TRBD2 matching over 11 bases. The CDR3 spans 15 residues. Germline V gene data show CDR1 as MNHEY and CDR2 as SMNVEV (reference sequence). V lost 6 bases to trimming and J lost 0 bases; unmatched junction nucleotides: 4. The CDR3 protein is CASRLAGAFSYEQYF. CDR3 in DNA: TGTGCCAGCAGACTAGCGGGAGCCTTCTCCTACGAGCAGTACTTC.

The chain links TRBV14 to TRBJ2-1; maybe TRBD2 (5 bases). V was trimmed by 2 bases and J by 5 bases, leaving 13 bases between them. Germline loops: CDR1 SGHDN, CDR2 FVKESK. The CDR3 sequence is 15 residues long. CDR3: CASSQHRGADNEQFF. CDR3 bases: TGTGCCAGCAGCCAACATCGGGGAGCGGACAATGAGCAGTTCTTC.

The gene calls are TRBV13 and TRBJ2-3, with D tentatively TRBD2 (7 bases). This CDR3 spans 14 amino acids. Looked up from germline, CDR1 is PRHDT and CDR2 is FYEKMQ (reference sequence). Trimming cost V 5 bases and J 2 bases, with 11 bases left between them. The CDR3 here is CASSRGATTDTQYF. CDR3 DNA sequence: TGTGCCAGCAGCCGGGGGGCCACCACAGATACGCAGTATTTT.

CDR3 region: CASSLGLADTDTQYF. CDR3 in DNA: TGCGCCAGCAGCTTGGGCCTAGCGGACACAGATACGCAGTATTTT. The chain has TRBV5-1 and TRBJ2-3; TRBD2 matches 7 bases. The CDR3 has 15 amino acids. Germline V gene lookup returns CDR1 SGHRS and CDR2 YFSETQ. Trimming at V came to 0 bases and at J to 2 bases, leaving 3 bases not matched to a gene.

The rearrangement links TRBV5-1 to TRBJ2-4, with a possible D match to TRBD2 (7 bases). Germline loops: CDR1 SGHRS, CDR2 YFSETQ. V dropped 0 bases and J dropped 5 bases, with 9 bases sitting between them. CDR3 length: 14 amino acids. CDR3 protein: CASSLAGGQNIQYF. As DNA, the CDR3 is TGCGCCAGCAGCTTGGCCGGGGGGCAAAACATTCAGTACTTC.

This clone was observed a single time. V usage is TRBV29-1 and J usage is TRBJ2-7; D call uncertain. V lost 4 bases, J lost 5 bases, and 18 bases lay in between. This CDR3 has 14 residues. CDR1 SQVTM and CDR2 ANQGSEA come from the germline V gene. CDR3 protein: CSVVLLSRSDEQYF. CDR3 in DNA: TGCAGCGTTGTTTTGTTAAGCAGATCGGACGAGCAGTACTTC.

The chain carries TRBV9 and TRBJ1-1, with TRBD1 matching 9 bases. J gave up 2 bases and V 0 bases, and 5 bases lay outside the gene matches. The CDR3 runs 16 residues. Germline V gives CDR1 SGDLS, CDR2 YYNGEE. In DNA, the CDR3 is TGTGCCAGCAGCGTAGCTTTCACAGGGGGCAACACTGAAGCTTTCTTT. Its protein product is CASSVAFTGGNTEAFF.

This clone was seen once. The chain has TRBV7-8 and TRBJ2-1; 14 nucleotides align to TRBD2. The CDR3 sequence is 17 residues long. Looked up from germline, CDR1 is SGHVS and CDR2 is FQNEAQ. V lost 2 bases, J lost 9 bases, and 9 bases stayed unmatched. The CDR3 coding sequence is TGTGCCAGCAGCTTACCGGGACTAGCGGGAGTATATCGTGAGCAGTTCTTC. It encodes CASSLPGLAGVYREQFF.

V usage is TRBV10-1 and J usage is TRBJ2-1; tentatively, D is TRBD2 (5 bases). The CDR3 sequence is 13 residues long. Per the germline V gene, CDR1 is WNHNN and CDR2 is SYGVQD (reference sequence). Between the trimmed V and J ends, which lost 7 bases and 7 bases, there was a span of 14 bases. CDR3 residues: CASMGARQNEQFF. CDR3 DNA: TGCGCCAGCATGGGAGCCCGGCAAAATGAGCAGTTCTTC.